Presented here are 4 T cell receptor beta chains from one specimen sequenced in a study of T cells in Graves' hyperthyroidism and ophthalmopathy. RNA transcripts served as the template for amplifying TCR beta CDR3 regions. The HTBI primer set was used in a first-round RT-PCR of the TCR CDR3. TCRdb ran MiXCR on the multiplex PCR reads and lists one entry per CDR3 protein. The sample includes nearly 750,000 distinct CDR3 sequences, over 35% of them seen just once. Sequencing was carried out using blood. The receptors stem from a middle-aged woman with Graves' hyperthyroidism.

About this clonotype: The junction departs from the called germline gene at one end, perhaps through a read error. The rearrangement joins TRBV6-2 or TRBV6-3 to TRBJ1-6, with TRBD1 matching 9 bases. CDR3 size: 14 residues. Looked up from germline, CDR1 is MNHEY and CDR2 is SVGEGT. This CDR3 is CASSYHDAPGQGVF. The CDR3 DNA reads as TGTGCCAGCAGCTACCACGATGCCCCGGGACAGGGAGTGTTT.

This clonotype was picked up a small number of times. The CDR3 bases are TGTGCCAGCAGTTACTCGAGTGTGCAGGTCGGGGGGACCACCGGGGAGCTGTTTTTT. It is translated as CASSYSSVQVGGTTGELFF. V gene TRBV6-6 combines with J gene TRBJ2-2, with TRBD2 identical over 7 bases. Trimming removed 0 bases from V and 4 bases from J; junction bases left unmatched: 14. CDR3 length: 19 amino acids. Germline V gives CDR1 MNHNY, CDR2 SVGAGI (reference sequence).

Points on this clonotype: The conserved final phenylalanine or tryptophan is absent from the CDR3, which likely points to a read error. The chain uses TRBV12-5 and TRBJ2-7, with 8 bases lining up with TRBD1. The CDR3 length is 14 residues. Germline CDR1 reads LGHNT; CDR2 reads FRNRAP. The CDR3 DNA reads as TGTGCCAGCAGTTTAACAGGGGGAGGCTACGAGCAGTACCTC. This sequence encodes CASSLTGGGYEQYL.

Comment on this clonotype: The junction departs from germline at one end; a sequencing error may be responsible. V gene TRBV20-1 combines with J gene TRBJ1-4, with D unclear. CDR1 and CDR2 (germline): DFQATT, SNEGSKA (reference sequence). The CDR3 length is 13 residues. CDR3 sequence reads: CSANVAAEEKLLF. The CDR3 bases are TGCAGTGCTAACGTGGCGGCTGAGGAAAAACTGCTTTTT.